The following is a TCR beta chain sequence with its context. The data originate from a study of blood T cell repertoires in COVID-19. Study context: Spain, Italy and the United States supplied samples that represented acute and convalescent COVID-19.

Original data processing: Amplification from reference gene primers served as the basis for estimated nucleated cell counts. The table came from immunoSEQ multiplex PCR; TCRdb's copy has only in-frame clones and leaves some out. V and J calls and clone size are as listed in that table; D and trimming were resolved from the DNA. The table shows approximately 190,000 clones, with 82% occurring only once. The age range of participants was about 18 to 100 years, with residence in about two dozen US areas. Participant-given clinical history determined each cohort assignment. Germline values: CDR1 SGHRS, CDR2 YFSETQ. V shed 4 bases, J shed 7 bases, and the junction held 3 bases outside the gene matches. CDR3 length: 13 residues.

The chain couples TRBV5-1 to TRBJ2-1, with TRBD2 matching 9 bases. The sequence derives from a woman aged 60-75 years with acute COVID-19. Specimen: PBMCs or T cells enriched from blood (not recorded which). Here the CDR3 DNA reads TGCGCCAGCAGCGTGGGACTAGCTAATGAGCAGTTCTTC. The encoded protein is CASSVGLANEQFF.